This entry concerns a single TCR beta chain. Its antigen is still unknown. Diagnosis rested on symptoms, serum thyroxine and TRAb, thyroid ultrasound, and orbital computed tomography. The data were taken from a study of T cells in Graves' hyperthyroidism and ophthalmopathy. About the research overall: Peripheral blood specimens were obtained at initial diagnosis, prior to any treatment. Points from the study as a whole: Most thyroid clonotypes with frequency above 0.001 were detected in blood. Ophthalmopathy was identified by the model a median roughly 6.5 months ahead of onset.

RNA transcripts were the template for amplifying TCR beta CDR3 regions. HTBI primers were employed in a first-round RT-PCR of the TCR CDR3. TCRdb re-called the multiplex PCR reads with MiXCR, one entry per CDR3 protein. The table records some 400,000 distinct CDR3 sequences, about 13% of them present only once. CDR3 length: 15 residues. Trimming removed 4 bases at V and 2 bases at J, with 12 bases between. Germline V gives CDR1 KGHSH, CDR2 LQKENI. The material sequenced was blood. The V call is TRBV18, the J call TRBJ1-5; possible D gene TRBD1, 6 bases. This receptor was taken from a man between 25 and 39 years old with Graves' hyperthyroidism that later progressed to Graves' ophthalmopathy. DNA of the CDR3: TGTGCCAGCTCACAGACAGGTTGGGGCAATCAGCCCCAGCATTTT. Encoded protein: CASSQTGWGNQPQHF.